These 25 T cell receptor beta chains were all obtained from the same sample, sequenced in a study of T cell responses to AZD1222 COVID-19 vaccine (dated by TCRdb to about 2021). Library prep was done by the immunoSEQ multiplex PCR assay. The source is immuneACCESS, and TCRdb retained only in-frame sequences with V and J called. Part of the clones is not carried over; for the studies checked, unresolved V genes explain less than half of this, and the remainder is unexplained. The sample table holds 90,000 to 100,000 clones, of which roughly 80% were seen once. Of the sample, 13% to 15% is held by the ten largest clones. The label giving this sample's time point can be read as: about 28 days (+/-7) after the second vaccine dose. The sequencing here drew on peripheral blood, taken 28 days after the second AZD1222 dose. The receptors here all came from an adult who received the AZD1222 COVID-19 vaccine.

V gene TRBV9 combines with J gene TRBJ1-5; D is undetermined. V was shortened by 2 bases and J by 8 bases, with 17 bases between the two germline ends. Germline-derived CDR1 and CDR2 are SGDLS and YYNGEE. The CDR3 contains 15 residues. CDR3 sequence (DNA): TGTGCCAGCAGCGTTTCATCTGGGGTCGGAGAGCCCCAGCATTTT. Amino acid sequence: CASSVSSGVGEPQHF.

V is TRBV30 and J is TRBJ2-3, with TRBD1 matching 7 bases. V lost 0 bases to trimming and J lost 6 bases; unmatched junction nucleotides: 9. CDR1 and CDR2 (germline): GTSNPN, SVGIG (reference sequence). The CDR3 contains 15 residues. Written as DNA, the CDR3 is TGTGCCTGGAGTGTAGGGGGCGGCCACGGGGATACGCAGTATTTT. It encodes CAWSVGGGHGDTQYF.

The V and J genes are TRBV7-9 and TRBJ2-3, with D perhaps TRBD2 (5 bases). This CDR3 is 13 amino acids long. Looked up from germline, CDR1 is SEHNR and CDR2 is FQNEAQ (reference sequence). The germline V and J ends were trimmed by 7 bases and 6 bases, with 14 bases remaining between them. This chain's CDR3 is CASNQGPGDTQYF. The CDR3, as DNA: TGTGCCAGCAACCAAGGACCGGGGGATACGCAGTATTTT.

This chain links TRBV30 with TRBJ1-1; D is possibly TRBD1 (5 bases). Per the germline V gene, CDR1 is GTSNPN and CDR2 is SVGIG (reference sequence). V shed 2 bases and J shed 3 bases, with 13 bases lying between them. CDR3 length: 14 amino acids. For the CDR3, the DNA is TGTGCCTGGAGTAAGGTTCTGGGGGACACTGAAGCTTTCTTT. Translation gives CAWSKVLGDTEAFF.

The rearrangement joins TRBV4-1 to TRBJ1-1; TRBD1 agrees at 9 bases. There are 16 residues in the CDR3. CDR1 and CDR2 (germline): MGHRA, YSYEKL. Trimming at V came to 1 base and at J to 1 base, leaving 4 bases not matched to a gene. The chain's CDR3 is CASSQVGGQGNTEAFF. The CDR3 DNA follows: TGCGCCAGCAGCCAAGTCGGGGGACAGGGGAACACTGAAGCTTTCTTT.

This clone was counted only a few times. The V and J genes are TRBV5-4 and TRBJ1-2, with no clear D. Trimming removed 2 bases at V and 7 bases at J, with 15 bases between. Germline lookup yields CDR1 SGHNT and CDR2 YYREEE (reference sequence). This CDR3 spans 14 amino acids. CDR3 coding DNA: TGTGCCAGCAGCTTTAGTCTGGCGGCGGGTGGCTACACCTTC. Its protein product is CASSFSLAAGGYTF.

The rearrangement uses TRBV7-9 and TRBJ1-2; 7 bases map to TRBD1. V was pared by 5 bases and J by 4 bases, with 4 bases of the junction left unmatched. The germline CDR1 and CDR2 sequences are SEHNR and FQNEAQ (reference sequence). The CDR3 is 13 amino acids. CDR3 DNA sequence: TGTGCCAGCAGCATTGACAGGGCCTATGGCTACACCTTC. Its protein product is CASSIDRAYGYTF.

The CDR3 DNA reads as TGCAGCGTTTTGCAGATAAGGAACACTGAAGCTTTCTTT. Protein product: CSVLQIRNTEAFF. The chain links TRBV29-1 to TRBJ1-1; D not certain. CDR3 size: 13 residues. The V and J ends lost 5 bases and 1 base respectively, with 11 bases between them. Germline V gene sequence: CDR1 SQVTM, CDR2 ANQGSEA.

The chain employs TRBV11-2 and TRBJ2-7; D is possibly TRBD1 or TRBD2 (5 bases each). V was clipped by 4 bases and J by 7 bases, with 20 bases between them. Germline V gene data show CDR1 as SGHAT and CDR2 as FQNNGV. CDR3 length equals 15 residues. CDR3 sequence reads: CASSSSSGRPLEQYF. CDR3 in DNA: TGTGCCAGCAGCTCATCCTCGGGACGCCCCCTGGAGCAGTACTTC. The full variable domain, rest sourced from reference TRBV11-2 and TRBJ2-7, is EAGVAQSPRYKIIEKRQSVAFWCNPISGHATLYWYQQILGQGPKLLIQFQNNGVVDDSQLPKDRFSAERLKGVDSTLKIQPAKLEDSAVYLCASSSSSGRPLEQYFGPGTRLTVT.

The rearrangement joins TRBV6-5 to TRBJ1-4; D not resolved. V lost 0 bases and J 3 bases, leaving 8 bases between the germline ends. There are 15 residues in the CDR3. CDR1 and CDR2 (germline): MNHEY, SVGAGI. CDR3 nucleotides: TGTGCCAGCAGTTACTCTGGGGTGCCTAATGAAAAACTGTTTTTT. This sequence encodes CASSYSGVPNEKLFF.

The genes are TRBV10-3 and TRBJ1-2, with D unclear. Germline V CDR1 and CDR2: ENHRY, SYGVKD. The CDR3 runs 12 residues. V lost 9 bases, J lost 4 bases, and 12 bases lay in between. Here the CDR3 DNA reads TGTGCCATACAAACAGAGACCTATGGCTACACCTTC. Protein: CAIQTETYGYTF.

The chain recombines TRBV6-5 with TRBJ1-3; the D is unclear. Between the trimmed V and J ends, which lost 8 bases and 0 bases, there was a span of 11 bases. The CDR3 covers 14 residues. CDR1 MNHEY and CDR2 SVGAGI come from the germline V gene. CDR3 in DNA: TGTGCCAGCCGCGGGCGTACCTCTGGAAACACCATATATTTT. It yields the protein CASRGRTSGNTIYF.

The rearrangement joins TRBV5-4 to TRBJ2-2; D unresolved. The germline V gene has CDR1 SGHNT and CDR2 YYREEE (reference sequence). This CDR3 has 12 amino acids. The V and J ends lost 5 bases and 5 bases respectively, with 7 bases between them. The CDR3 coding sequence is TGTGCCAGCAGTAATGTTACCGGGGAGCTGTTTTTT. Protein: CASSNVTGELFF.

The V and J genes are TRBV11-1 and TRBJ1-6; no definite D call. The CDR3 covers 12 residues. With 1 base removed from V and 8 bases from J, the gap between germline ends came to 3 bases. Germline V CDR1 and CDR2: SGHAT, FQDESV (reference sequence). The CDR3 region has the DNA TGTGCCAGCAGCTTAGACGATTCACCCCTCCACTTT. Encoded protein: CASSLDDSPLHF.

This sequence joins TRBV3-1 (or the pseudogene TRBV3-2) and TRBJ1-1; 7 bases align to TRBD1. CDR3 length equals 14 residues. The trim removed 3 bases at V and 1 base at J, leaving 2 bases unmatched. CDR1 is LGHDT and CDR2 is YNNKEL in the germline V gene (reference sequence). CDR3 in DNA: TGTGCCAGCAGCCAGCGACAGGGGAACACTGAAGCTTTCTTT. Translating it yields CASSQRQGNTEAFF.

This clone was seen a handful of times. The chain combines TRBV18 with TRBJ2-3; D not certain. The germline V gene has CDR1 KGHSH and CDR2 LQKENI. CDR3 size: 14 residues. V was pared by 8 bases and J by 2 bases, with 14 bases between. The CDR3 loop reads CASGIVASTDTQYF. The CDR3 DNA sequence: TGTGCCAGCGGTATCGTCGCGTCCACAGATACGCAGTATTTT.

The chain carries TRBV4-3 and TRBJ1-5; weak D call: TRBD1 (5 bases). CDR1 and CDR2 (germline): LGHNA, YSLEER. V lost 4 bases and J lost 5, with 18 bases in between. There are 16 residues in the CDR3. Here the CDR3 reads CASSLGVGAIDQPQHF. As DNA, the CDR3 is TGCGCCAGCAGCCTAGGGGTAGGGGCAATTGATCAGCCCCAGCATTTT.

This chain uses TRBV3-1 (or the pseudogene TRBV3-2) with TRBJ1-2; D remains unclear. This CDR3 comprises 13 residues. Per germline, CDR1 LGHDT and CDR2 YNNKEL (reference sequence). Trimming took 1 base from V and 11 from J, leaving 14 bases between them. This chain's CDR3 is CASSQVDHAGYTF. The DNA of the CDR3 is TGTGCCAGCAGCCAAGTGGACCACGCCGGATACACCTTC.

This clone is a singleton in its sample. This rearrangement joins TRBV21-1 to TRBJ1-1. TRBV21-1 has pseudogene status. The CDR3 spans 11 residues. The CDR3 DNA reads TGTGCCAGCAGCTTAGGGACTGAAGCTTTCTTT. Amino acids: CASSLGTEAFF.

Remarks on this clone: The same CDR3 is also encoded by other DNA sequences in this sample. The genes are TRBV18 and TRBJ2-7; maybe TRBD1 (5 bases). V dropped 3 bases and J dropped 0 bases, with 6 bases sitting between them. Germline V gene sequence: CDR1 KGHSH, CDR2 LQKENI. The CDR3 spans 13 residues. The CDR3 protein is CASSPGPSYEQYF. CDR3 sequence (DNA): TGTGCCAGCTCACCGGGGCCCTCCTACGAGCAGTACTTC.

V gene TRBV7-2 combines with J gene TRBJ1-5; D gene unclear. CDR1 is SGHTA, CDR2 FQGNSA, per germline. The CDR3 loop spans 14 amino acids. V lost 3 bases to trimming and J lost 6 bases, with 12 bases between them. DNA for the CDR3: TGTGCCAGCAGCTTCGGGAAGGGAGGTCAGCCCCAGCATTTT. As protein: CASSFGKGGQPQHF.

This clone was seen only a few times. The V call is TRBV3-1 (or the pseudogene TRBV3-2), the J call TRBJ2-7; possibly TRBD1 or TRBD2 for D (6 bases each). CDR3 length equals 15 residues. Trimming left V 7 bases short and J 4 bases short, with 20 bases between. The V gene's germline CDR1 is LGHDT and CDR2 YNNKEL (reference sequence). This CDR3 reads CASTSDTGATYEQYF. The CDR3, as DNA: TGTGCCAGCACGTCTGATACGGGGGCAACTTACGAGCAGTACTTC.

V gene TRBV10-3 combines with J gene TRBJ1-4; weak D call: TRBD1 (5 bases). This CDR3 has 13 amino acids. V was shortened by 10 bases and J by 6 bases, with 15 bases between the two germline ends. Germline CDR1 and CDR2: ENHRY and SYGVKD. In DNA, the CDR3 is TGTGCCACGACTTGGGACTTGGATGAAAAACTGTTTTTT. Protein product: CATTWDLDEKLFF.

This clone was observed a handful of times. V usage is TRBV28 and J usage is TRBJ2-7, with a tentative D call TRBD1 (6 bases). The germline V and J ends were trimmed by 6 bases and 0 bases, with 15 bases remaining between them. Germline values: CDR1 MDHEN, CDR2 SYDVKM. This CDR3 is 15 amino acids long. CDR3 residues: CASRLGTITSYEQYF. The DNA of the CDR3 is TGTGCCAGCAGGCTAGGGACAATAACCTCCTACGAGCAGTACTTC.

This clone was counted only a few times. The chain uses TRBV5-1 and TRBJ2-1, with unresolved D. Trimming took off 3 bases at V and 6 bases at J, with 10 bases between the two ends. The CDR3 has 13 residues. The germline CDR1 and CDR2 sequences are SGHRS and YFSETQ. The CDR3 protein is CASSWGASNEQFF. CDR3 sequence (DNA): TGCGCCAGCAGCTGGGGTGCGTCCAATGAGCAGTTCTTC.